These T cell receptor beta chains were read from a single sample in a study of prognosis after radiotherapy for stage I lung cancer. TCRdb fed the multiplex PCR reads into MiXCR, producing one record per CDR3 protein. The sample consists of approximately 13,000 distinct CDR3 sequences, about 32% of them appearing once. Sequenced here: PBMCs, sampled before or after stereotactic body radiation therapy (not recorded which). The source is a donor over 45 with non-small cell lung cancer. Both conserved end residues are part of each CDR3. The D gene is left open where the match is weak. Clone size, where shown, is once, few, many, or a class for clones that have expanded.

d_call	v_call	clone_size	j_call	cdr3_nt	cdr3_aa
-	TRBV19	-	TRBJ2-3	TGTGCCAGTAGTATGGGTCCGAGCACAGATACGCAGTATTTT	CASSMGPSTDTQYF
-	TRBV6-2/TRBV6-3	-	TRBJ2-2	TGTGCCAGCAGGAGTATCGGGAGTGGCACCGGGGAGCTTTTTTTT	CASRSIGSGTGELFF
-	TRBV10-3	many	TRBJ2-3	TGTGCCATCAGTTTCTCAGATACTAGCACAGATACGCAGTATTTT	CAISFSDTSTDTQYF
-	TRBV3-1	many	TRBJ2-4	TGTGCCAGCAGTGCGACAGGAGAAAACATTCAGTACTTC	CASSATGENIQYF
-	TRBV28	many	TRBJ1-3	TGTGCCAGCAGGGAGGAGGGGATCTCTGGAAACACCGTATATTTT	CASREEGISGNTVYF
TRBD2	TRBV6-4	many	TRBJ2-2	TGTGCCAGCAGTCAACTAGCGGGAGGAAACGGGGAGCTGTTTTTT	CASSQLAGGNGELFF
-	TRBV30	medium-sized	TRBJ2-7	TGTGCCTGGAGCGACGGAAGCTCCTACGAGCAGTACTTC	CAWSDGSSYEQYF
-	TRBV6-4	many	TRBJ2-1	TGTGCCAGCAGTGTTGGACGAGACAATGAGCAGTTCTTC	CASSVGRDNEQFF
TRBD1	TRBV24-1	-	TRBJ2-5	TGTGCCACCAGTGACTCCGGGACAGGGGGTGAAGAGACCCAGTACTTC	CATSDSGTGGEETQYF
-	TRBV2	-	TRBJ2-7	TGTGCCAGCAGCCAGAGCATCCCCTCCTACGAGAAGTACTTC	CASSQSIPSYEKYF
TRBD1	TRBV27	medium-sized	TRBJ1-5	TGTGCCAGCAGGAGAGGGGGCGCGTCTCAGCCCCAGCATTTT	CASRRGGASQPQHF
TRBD2	TRBV6-1	-	TRBJ2-1	TGTGCCAGCAGCGGGAGGGCGGCGCGGACTACAATCTGGCAGTTCTTC	CASSGRAARTTIWQFF
-	TRBV11-1	many	TRBJ2-7	TGTGCCAGCAGCTTATCATCCGACAGCTACGAGCAGTACTTC	CASSLSSDSYEQYF
-	TRBV3-1	medium-sized	TRBJ2-1	TGTGCCAGCAGCCAAGAGGGGGTCTGGAATGAGCAGTTCTTC	CASSQEGVWNEQFF
-	TRBV7-2	medium-sized	TRBJ2-1	TGTGCCAGCAGCCGGGGACCCCGAACCTACAATGAGCAGTTCTTC	CASSRGPRTYNEQFF
TRBD1	TRBV7-6	-	TRBJ2-7	TGTGCCAGCAGCCGCTCTGCACAGGGGGAGGCCTACGAGCAGTACTTC	CASSRSAQGEAYEQYF
TRBD2	TRBV4-1	many	TRBJ2-3	TGCGCCAGCAGCCCTAAAAAATCGTACCAGCGGGAGTTCACAGATACGCAGTATTTT	CASSPKKSYQREFTDTQYF
-	TRBV6-4	-	TRBJ2-2	TGTGCCATCAGTGACATGGGCACCGGGGAGCTGTTTTTT	CAISDMGTGELFF
-	TRBV3-1	many	TRBJ1-1	TGTGCCAGCAGCCAATTGGGGTTATCAGCTTTCTTT	CASSQLGLSAFF
TRBD1	TRBV20-1	many	TRBJ1-4	TGCAGTGCATTCCGAGGGGGCGCGGGGGAAAAACTGTTTTTT	CSAFRGGAGEKLFF
-	TRBV6-1	many	TRBJ1-5	TGTGCCAGCAGTCCTGTCCAGCGGGACATTCGCAATCAGCCCCAGCATTTT	CASSPVQRDIRNQPQHF
-	TRBV5-1	medium-sized	TRBJ2-6	TGCGCCAGCAGCATGGAGATTTCTCTGGGGGCCAACGTCCTGACTTTC	CASSMEISLGANVLTF
-	TRBV2	many	TRBJ2-5	TGTGCCAGCAGAAAAAGACAGGTTAGAGACGAGACCCAGTACTTC	CASRKRQVRDETQYF
TRBD2	TRBV6-1	many	TRBJ2-7	TGTGCCAGCACCCGGACTAGCGGGCGCGAGCAGTACTTC	CASTRTSGREQYF
-	TRBV3-1	many	TRBJ2-7	TGTGCCAGCAGCCACCTTACTAGGGAGCAGTACTTC	CASSHLTREQYF
-	TRBV14	many	TRBJ2-1	TGTGCCAGCAGCCAAGGTATCTTAAGGGGTTACAATGAGCAGTTCTTC	CASSQGILRGYNEQFF
TRBD1	TRBV9	-	TRBJ2-6	TGTGCCAGCAGCCCCCGACCGGGACAGGGATTGTCTGGGGTCAACGTCCCGACTTTC	CASSPRPGQGLSGVNVPTF
-	TRBV27	medium-sized	TRBJ1-6	TGTGCCAGCAGTTTTAATGGAGGCGGTAGGGCACCCCTCCACTTT	CASSFNGGGRAPLHF
TRBD1	TRBV18	many	TRBJ2-3	TGTGCCAGCTCACCGCAGGGGGCCCCCACAGATACGCAGTATTTT	CASSPQGAPTDTQYF
-	TRBV5-1	many	TRBJ1-2	TGCGCCAGCAGAGGGGACTCAAAGGGGGGCTACACCTTC	CASRGDSKGGYTF
-	TRBV30	many	TRBJ2-1	TGTGCCTGGAGTGTGCCCGAGACTGGGGTGTTCTTC	CAWSVPETGVFF
-	TRBV6-2/TRBV6-3	medium-sized	TRBJ2-1	TGTGCCAGCAGTTACCGGGCAACCGTCCAGTTCTTC	CASSYRATVQFF
-	TRBV11-2	many	TRBJ1-4	TGTGCCAGCAGAGATATAGGGTTTAGTGAAAAACTGTTTTTT	CASRDIGFSEKLFF
TRBD1	TRBV6-4	many	TRBJ2-7	TGTGCCAGCAGGCTCCGGGACAGGGTAGGGTGGGAGCAGTACTTC	CASRLRDRVGWEQYF
-	TRBV5-1	many	TRBJ2-2	TGCGCCAGCAGCTTGGATGCCGGGGAGCTGTTTTTT	CASSLDAGELFF
-	TRBV24-1	-	TRBJ2-5	TGTGTCACCAGTGATGCCTCCAGGGACCCCGGGGAGACACAGTACTTC	CVTSDASRDPGETQYF
-	TRBV28	-	TRBJ2-5	TGTGCCAGCAGTTTTGGGGAACTGCTATGCCAAGAGACCCAGTACTTC	CASSFGELLCQETQYF
-	TRBV12-3/TRBV12-4	-	TRBJ2-7	TGTGCCAGCAGTCTTGGTGGGCTCTACGAGCAGTACTTC	CASSLGGLYEQYF
TRBD1	TRBV20-1	many	TRBJ1-1	TGCAGTGCTAGAACGCCGGGACAGGGGAACACTGAAGCTTTCTTT	CSARTPGQGNTEAFF
-	TRBV9	many	TRBJ1-6	TGTGCCAGCAGCGTAGAAGGTGGCAATTCACCCCTCCACTTT	CASSVEGGNSPLHF
-	TRBV2	once	TRBJ2-5	TGTGCCAGCCGTCCCGAGGAGACCCAGTACTTC	CASRPEETQYF
TRBD1	TRBV7-2	many	TRBJ2-1	TGTGCCAGCAGCCCCCATGGACAGGGTCTTAATGAGCAGTTCTTC	CASSPHGQGLNEQFF
-	TRBV12-3/TRBV12-4	medium-sized	TRBJ1-5	TGTGCCAGCAGTTTCGGGGCGCGTCAGCCCCAGCATTTT	CASSFGARQPQHF
TRBD2	TRBV7-9	many	TRBJ2-7	TGTGCCAGCACCCTTACGAGCGGGAGTTCTTACGAGCAGTACTTC	CASTLTSGSSYEQYF
TRBD2	TRBV7-3	many	TRBJ2-7	TGTGCCAGCAGCTTACGCTCAATCCGGGAGGACTCCTACGAGCAGTACTTC	CASSLRSIREDSYEQYF
-	TRBV5-4	-	TRBJ1-3	TGTGCCAGCAGCTTAATGGACGGAATCGGAAACACCATATATTTT	CASSLMDGIGNTIYF
-	TRBV9	-	TRBJ1-6	TGTGCCAGCAGTGGAACGGACTGGGATAATTCACCCCTCCACTTT	CASSGTDWDNSPLHF
-	TRBV6-1	many	TRBJ1-1	TGTGCCAGCATGTTAATGGGTAAGGCTGAAGCTTTCTTT	CASMLMGKAEAFF
-	TRBV7-8	many	TRBJ2-3	TGTGCCAGCAGCCCCGGGGGTCGGGGGACGCAGTATTTT	CASSPGGRGTQYF
-	TRBV4-1	-	TRBJ2-7	TGTGCCAGCAGCCAAGATCTTGAGGGGCGCGATCAGTACTTC	CASSQDLEGRDQYF
-	TRBV28	-	TRBJ2-1	TGTGCCAGCGGAAGGAGGGATGATCAGTTCTTC	CASGRRDDQFF
TRBD2	TRBV6-1	many	TRBJ2-2	TGTGCCACCCCCAGGACTAGCGGGATGACCGGGGAGCTGTTTTTT	CATPRTSGMTGELFF
-	TRBV10-2	-	TRBJ1-3	TGCGCCAGCAGTGCCTTTCTATACGTGGTTAGCTCTGGAAACACTATATATTTT	CASSAFLYVVSSGNTIYF
-	TRBV2	medium-sized	TRBJ2-3	TGTGCCAGCAGTGAAAGTTTCCAGCCCCCAGATACGCAGTATTTT	CASSESFQPPDTQYF
TRBD2	TRBV15	many	TRBJ2-7	TGTGCCACCAGCAGAGGGGGTCTTGGGACTAGCGGTCCTCGTGAGTACTTC	CATSRGGLGTSGPREYF